This T cell receptor beta chain stems from a study of regulatory T cells in long-lasting Graves disease. As to time point: newly diagnosed GD, antithyroid drugs for less than 3 months. TCR sequences were obtained from RNA taken from PBMCs. This clonotype has just a few counts. The antigen remains undetermined. CDR3-region Arm-PCR and iRepertoire HTBI primers produced the TCR beta libraries. One entry per CDR3 protein, called by TCRdb with MiXCR from the multiplex PCR reads. The data hold hundreds of thousands of distinct CDR3 sequences, with 12% observed a single time. J lost 4 bases, V lost 10 bases, and 17 bases had no gene match. CDR1 and CDR2 from the germline V gene are MNHNS and SASEGT. The CDR3 sequence is 16 residues long. Regarding the study as a whole: Authors noted too few samples as a limitation. Under persistent disease, TRBV28, TRBJ1-2 and TRBJ2-5 were used preferentially.

These data were also filed under a second study, of T cells in Graves' hyperthyroidism and ophthalmopathy. Per that paper: HTBI primers were employed in a first-round RT-PCR of the TCR CDR3.

The clonotype originates from a woman younger than 45 with Graves disease. The source was peripheral blood mononuclear cells (PBMCs), collected at new diagnosis, from a patient treated with antithyroid drugs. This chain links TRBV6-1 with TRBJ2-3, with 7 positions matching TRBD1. The CDR3 sequence: CATTRGTAQIADTQYF. The CDR3 DNA follows: TGTGCCACAACCAGGGGGACAGCCCAAATCGCAGATACGCAGTATTTT.